The clone carrying this T cell receptor beta chain appeared once. Its antigen is as yet unknown. The method was immunoSEQ multiplex PCR; TCRdb's version includes in-frame clones alone and lacks a portion of them. The top ten hold roughly 0.37% of the sample, which has about 50,000 clones, roughly 90% seen once. This specimen comes from a study of siplizumab effects on memory and regulatory T cells. Study findings and constraints: Siplizumab produced a significant reduction in alloreactive sequences that were traceable to unstimulated CD4+ memory cells. Under siplizumab, an average roughly 69% of mappable alloreactive CD4+ clones were Treg-derived, compared with under 35% in controls.

The CDR3 runs 14 residues. From germline, CDR1 is MNHEY and CDR2 SVGAGI. The V and J ends lost 4 bases and 7 bases, in that order; junction bases with no gene match: 5. Unstimulated naive, memory, effector memory and TEMRA subsets from a few donor pairs were sequenced. The sequencing input was naive CD8+ T cells sorted from blood. The receptor was derived from a human donor in good health. The chain joins TRBV6-5 to TRBJ1-4, with 8 bases aligning to TRBD1. This chain's CDR3 is CASSLQGEGEKLFF. The CDR3 DNA sequence: TGTGCCAGCAGTTTACAGGGGGAGGGTGAAAAACTGTTTTTT.